The T cell receptor (beta chain) described here comes from a study of blood T cell repertoires in COVID-19. Turning to the study itself: Donors in the United States, Italy and Spain gave samples during acute or convalescent COVID-19. Nucleic acid was either cDNA or gDNA, and it came from T cells, B-cell-depleted T cells, or PBMCs.

Categorization into cohorts depended on clinical history that participants reported. Recovered participants had two consecutive negative NP/OP PCR tests, healthcare professional clearance, or symptom resolution. The assay was immunoSEQ multiplex PCR, and TCRdb's table has in-frame clones only and misses some. The table includes about 370,000 clones, roughly nine tenths detected once. This TCR was recovered from a man aged 18 to 35 who had recovered from COVID-19. Specimen: PBMCs or T cells enriched from blood (not recorded which).

This CDR3 reads CASSAPTDRGNGYTF. DNA for the CDR3: TGTGCCAGTAGTGCCCCGACGGACAGGGGCAATGGCTACACCTTC. The chain uses TRBV19 and TRBJ1-2, with TRBD1 identical over 9 bases. The CDR3 runs 15 residues. J lost 6 bases, V lost 5 bases, and 10 bases had no gene match. The germline V gene encodes CDR1 LNHDA and CDR2 SQIVND (reference sequence).